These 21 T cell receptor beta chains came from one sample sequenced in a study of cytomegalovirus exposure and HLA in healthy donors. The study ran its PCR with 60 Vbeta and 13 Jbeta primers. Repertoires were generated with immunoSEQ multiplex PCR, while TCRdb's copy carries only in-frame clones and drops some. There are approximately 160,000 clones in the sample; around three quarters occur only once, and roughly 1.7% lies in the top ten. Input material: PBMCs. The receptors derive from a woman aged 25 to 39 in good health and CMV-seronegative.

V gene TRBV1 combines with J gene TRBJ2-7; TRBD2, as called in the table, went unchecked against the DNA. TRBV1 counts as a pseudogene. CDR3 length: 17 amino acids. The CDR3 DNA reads TGCACCAGCAGCCGGGACGGACTAGCGGGCGCTCCCTACGAGCAGTACTTC. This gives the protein CTSSRDGLAGAPYEQYF.

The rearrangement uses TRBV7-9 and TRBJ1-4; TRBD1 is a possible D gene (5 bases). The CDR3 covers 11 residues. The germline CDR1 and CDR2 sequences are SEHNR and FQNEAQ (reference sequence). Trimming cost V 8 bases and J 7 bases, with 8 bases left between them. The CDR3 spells CASGTSEKLFF. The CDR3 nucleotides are TGTGCCAGCGGGACTTCTGAAAAACTGTTTTTT.

CDR3 in amino acids: CASSSFNEKLFF. The CDR3 coding sequence is TGTGCCAGCAGCTCCTTTAATGAAAAACTGTTTTTT. This chain connects TRBV5-4 to TRBJ1-4; D uncertain. Trimming shortened V by 3 bases and J by 4 bases, and 4 bases separated the two germline ends. The CDR3 length is 12 residues. From germline, CDR1 is SGHNT and CDR2 YYREEE (reference sequence).

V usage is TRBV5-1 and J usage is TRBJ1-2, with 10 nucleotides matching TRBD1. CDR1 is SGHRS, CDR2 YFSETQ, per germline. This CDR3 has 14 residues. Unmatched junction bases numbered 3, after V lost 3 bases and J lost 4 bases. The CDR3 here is CASSWRDRGYGYTF. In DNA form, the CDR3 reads TGCGCCAGCAGCTGGAGGGACAGGGGCTATGGCTACACCTTC.

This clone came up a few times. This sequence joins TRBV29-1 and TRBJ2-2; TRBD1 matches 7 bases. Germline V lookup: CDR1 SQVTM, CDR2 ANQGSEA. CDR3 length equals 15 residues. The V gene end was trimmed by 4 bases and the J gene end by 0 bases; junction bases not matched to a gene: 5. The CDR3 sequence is CSVAGTAANTGELFF. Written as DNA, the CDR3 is TGCAGCGTTGCCGGGACAGCAGCGAACACCGGGGAGCTGTTTTTT.

CDR3: CASSYSPTGGNEQFF. The CDR3 region has the DNA TGTGCCAGCAGTTACTCGCCGACAGGGGGCAATGAGCAGTTCTTC. The chain links TRBV6-6 to TRBJ2-1, with TRBD1 matching over 9 bases. This CDR3 is built from 15 residues. The V gene end was trimmed by 0 bases and the J gene end by 6 bases; junction bases not matched to a gene: 3. The germline CDR1 and CDR2 sequences are MNHNY and SVGAGI (reference sequence).

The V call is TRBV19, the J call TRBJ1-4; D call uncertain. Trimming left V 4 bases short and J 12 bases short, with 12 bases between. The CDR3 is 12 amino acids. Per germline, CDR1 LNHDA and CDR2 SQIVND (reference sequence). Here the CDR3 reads CASSRATGELFF. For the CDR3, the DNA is TGTGCCAGTAGTAGAGCGACCGGAGAACTGTTTTTT.

The DNA of the CDR3 is TGTGCCAGCAGTGGGACAGCAGAGACCCAGTACTTC. Its translation is CASSGTAETQYF. The chain employs TRBV13 and TRBJ2-5, with 7 nucleotides matching TRBD1. Trimming at V came to 6 bases and at J to 4 bases, leaving 2 bases not matched to a gene. Germline values: CDR1 PRHDT, CDR2 FYEKMQ (reference sequence). The CDR3 runs 12 residues.

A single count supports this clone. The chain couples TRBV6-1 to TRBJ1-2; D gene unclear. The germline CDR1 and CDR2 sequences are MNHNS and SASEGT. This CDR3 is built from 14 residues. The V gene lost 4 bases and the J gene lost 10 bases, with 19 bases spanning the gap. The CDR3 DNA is TGTGCCAGCAGTGGCCTTGTATCCTTAGTAGCCTACACCTTC. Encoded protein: CASSGLVSLVAYTF.

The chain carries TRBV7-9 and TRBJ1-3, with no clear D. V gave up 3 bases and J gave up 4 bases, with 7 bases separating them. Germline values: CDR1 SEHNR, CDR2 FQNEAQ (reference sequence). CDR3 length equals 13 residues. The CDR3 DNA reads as TGTGCCAGCAGCTTTGGCGGGGGAAACACCATATATTTT. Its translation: CASSFGGGNTIYF.

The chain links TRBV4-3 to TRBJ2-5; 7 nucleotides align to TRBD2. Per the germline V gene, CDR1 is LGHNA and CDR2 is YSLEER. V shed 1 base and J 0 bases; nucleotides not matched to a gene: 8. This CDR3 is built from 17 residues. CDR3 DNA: TGCGCCAGCAGCCAAGCATCTGGCGGGGGATACCAAGAGACCCAGTACTTC. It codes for CASSQASGGGYQETQYF.

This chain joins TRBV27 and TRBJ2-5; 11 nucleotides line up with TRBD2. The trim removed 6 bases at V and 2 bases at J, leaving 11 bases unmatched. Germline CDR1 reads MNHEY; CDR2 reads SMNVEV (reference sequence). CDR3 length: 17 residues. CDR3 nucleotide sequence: TGTGCCAGCAGCACCTTTAGCGGGAGGGCCAGACAAGAGACCCAGTACTTC. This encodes CASSTFSGRARQETQYF.

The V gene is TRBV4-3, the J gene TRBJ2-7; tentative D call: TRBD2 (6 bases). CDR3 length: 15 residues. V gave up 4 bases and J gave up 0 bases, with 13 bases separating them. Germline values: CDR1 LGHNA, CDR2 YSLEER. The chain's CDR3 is CASSPLTGSSYEQYF. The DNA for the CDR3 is TGCGCCAGCAGCCCCCTGACCGGGAGCTCCTACGAGCAGTACTTC.

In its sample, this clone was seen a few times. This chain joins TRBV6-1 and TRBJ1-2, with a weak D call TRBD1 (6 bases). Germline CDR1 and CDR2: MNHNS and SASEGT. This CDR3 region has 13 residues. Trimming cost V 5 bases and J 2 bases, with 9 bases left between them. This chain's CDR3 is CASSFTGNYGYTF. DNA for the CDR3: TGTGCCAGCAGTTTTACAGGGAACTATGGCTACACCTTC.

The CDR3 nucleotides read TGCGCCAGCAGCACGAATGCACAGGGGGCTTTTGAGACCCAGTACTTC. Translation: CASSTNAQGAFETQYF. The chain uses TRBV5-1 and TRBJ2-5; 9 nucleotides align to TRBD1. This CDR3 region has 16 residues. Losses at the gene ends were 4 bases for V and 5 bases for J; bases not matched to a gene: 12. The V gene's germline CDR1 is SGHRS and CDR2 YFSETQ.

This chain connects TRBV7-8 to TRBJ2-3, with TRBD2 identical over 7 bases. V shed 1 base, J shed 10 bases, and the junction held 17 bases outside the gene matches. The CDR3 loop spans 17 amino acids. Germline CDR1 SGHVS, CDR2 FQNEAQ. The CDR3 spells CASSLGQTSLLGKAQYF. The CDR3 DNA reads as TGTGCCAGCAGCTTAGGTCAGACTAGCCTACTGGGGAAGGCGCAGTATTTT.

DNA for the CDR3: TGTGCCAGCAGCTTGATACCCGACGGGGCCTACGAGCAGTACTTC. It yields the protein CASSLIPDGAYEQYF. V gene TRBV7-2 combines with J gene TRBJ2-7, with D tentatively TRBD2 (5 bases). This CDR3 comprises 15 residues. V was clipped by 3 bases and J by 2 bases, with 14 bases between them. Germline V gives CDR1 SGHTA, CDR2 FQGNSA.

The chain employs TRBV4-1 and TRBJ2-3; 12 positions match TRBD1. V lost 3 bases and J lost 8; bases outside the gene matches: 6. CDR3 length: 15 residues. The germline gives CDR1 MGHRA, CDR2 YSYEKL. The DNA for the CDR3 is TGCGCCAGCAGCCAGGGACAGGGGGCGCCGAGTACGCAGTATTTT. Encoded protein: CASSQGQGAPSTQYF.

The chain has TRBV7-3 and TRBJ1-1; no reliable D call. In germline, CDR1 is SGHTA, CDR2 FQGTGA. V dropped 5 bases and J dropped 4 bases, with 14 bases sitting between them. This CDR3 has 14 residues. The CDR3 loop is CASSPWTRGTEAFF. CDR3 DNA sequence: TGTGCCAGCAGCCCCTGGACTCGGGGCACTGAAGCTTTCTTT.

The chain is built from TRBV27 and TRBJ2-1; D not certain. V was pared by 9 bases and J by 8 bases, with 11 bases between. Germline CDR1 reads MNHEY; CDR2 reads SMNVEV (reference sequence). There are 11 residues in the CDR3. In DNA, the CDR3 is TGTGCCAGGCTAGTTGGCGATGAGCAGTTCTTC. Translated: CARLVGDEQFF.

Here the CDR3 DNA reads TGTGCCAGCAGCTCGACTAGCAGGGTGACCCAGTACTTC. This translates into CASSSTSRVTQYF. The V and J genes are TRBV7-2 and TRBJ2-5, with 7 positions matching TRBD2. CDR1 SGHTA and CDR2 FQGNSA come from the germline V gene. The CDR3 covers 13 residues. The V gene end was trimmed by 4 bases and the J gene end by 7 bases; junction bases not matched to a gene: 6.